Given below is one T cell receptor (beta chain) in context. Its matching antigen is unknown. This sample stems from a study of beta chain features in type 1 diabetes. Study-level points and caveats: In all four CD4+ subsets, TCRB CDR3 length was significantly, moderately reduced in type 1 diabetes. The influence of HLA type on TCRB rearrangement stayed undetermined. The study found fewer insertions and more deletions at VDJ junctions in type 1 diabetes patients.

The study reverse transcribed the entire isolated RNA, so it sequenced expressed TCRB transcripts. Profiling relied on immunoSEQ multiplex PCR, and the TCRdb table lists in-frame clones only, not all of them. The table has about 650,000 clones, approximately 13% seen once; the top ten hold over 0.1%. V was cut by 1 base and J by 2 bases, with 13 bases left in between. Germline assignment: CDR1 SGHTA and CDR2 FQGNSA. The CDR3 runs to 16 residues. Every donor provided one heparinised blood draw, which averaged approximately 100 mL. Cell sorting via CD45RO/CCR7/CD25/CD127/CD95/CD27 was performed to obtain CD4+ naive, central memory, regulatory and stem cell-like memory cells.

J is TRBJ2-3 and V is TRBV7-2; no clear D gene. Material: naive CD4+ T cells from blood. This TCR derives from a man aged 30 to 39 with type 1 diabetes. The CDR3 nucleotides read TGTGCCAGCAGCTTAGAGTCCTCTGGCAACACAGATACGCAGTATTTT. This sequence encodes CASSLESSGNTDTQYF.